A single T cell receptor (beta chain) is shown here with its context. Its antigen is unknown. The source of the sample is a study of T cell responses to AZD1222 COVID-19 vaccine. General study findings and limits: Vaccine-related CD4 TCRs covered spike, predominating at 160-218 and 743-854. Donors skewed white British and female; clonal diversity was possibly underestimated. Only a handful of AZD1222 recipients, several in all, had baseline seropositivity.

The protocol was immunoSEQ multiplex PCR, while the TCRdb copy is restricted to in-frame clones and leaves out a portion. Among about 68,000 clones listed, about four fifths were seen once. The TCR sequence derives from an adult in good health. The source was peripheral blood, collected on day 0 of AZD1222 vaccination.

CDR3 DNA: TGTGCCAGCAGCCAAACGACAGGGACTGTCTACGAGCAGTACTTC. Protein: CASSQTTGTVYEQYF. The chain links TRBV11-2 to TRBJ2-7, with D tentatively TRBD1 (7 bases). The ends were cut back, 5 bases at V and 3 bases at J, with 17 bases in the middle. In germline, CDR1 is SGHAT, CDR2 FQNNGV. There are 15 residues in the CDR3.